One and the same sample provided the 20 T cell receptor beta chains below, sequenced in a study of regulatory T cells in long-lasting Graves disease. Time point in this sample: newly diagnosed GD, antithyroid drugs for less than 3 months. Making the TCR library involved RNA that had been extracted from PBMCs. Researchers made TCR beta libraries by using iRepertoire HTBI primers and running Arm-PCR on CDR3 regions. TCRdb called the multiplex PCR reads again in MiXCR, with one record for every CDR3 protein. This table has 400,000 to 500,000 distinct CDR3 sequences, around 13% appearing once. These data also featured in a second study, about T cells in Graves' hyperthyroidism and ophthalmopathy.

The sample here was peripheral blood mononuclear cells (PBMCs), taken at new diagnosis, from a patient treated with antithyroid drugs. Receptor source: a woman aged 50 to 60 with Graves disease.

This clonotype has more than one count but fewer than ten. V gene TRBV7-8 combines with J gene TRBJ2-1; a possible D gene is TRBD2 (5 bases). V dropped 6 bases and J dropped 4 bases, with 10 bases sitting between them. The CDR3 has 13 residues. Germline CDR1 SGHVS, CDR2 FQNEAQ. CDR3 coding DNA: TGTGCCAGCAGTGACTATGTGTACAATGAGCAGTTCTTC. The encoded protein is CASSDYVYNEQFF.

The rearrangement uses TRBV28 and TRBJ2-7; 8 bases fit TRBD1. CDR3 length equals 16 residues. Trimming at V came to 5 bases and at J to 3 bases, leaving 12 bases not matched to a gene. Per the germline V gene, CDR1 is MDHEN and CDR2 is SYDVKM. In DNA form, the CDR3 reads TGTGCCAGCAGTCTCACCTCAGGGGGCCCTCACTACGAGCAGTACTTC. It specifies CASSLTSGGPHYEQYF.

The chain couples TRBV13 to TRBJ2-5; weak D call: TRBD2 (6 bases). There are 14 residues in the CDR3. Germline CDR1 is PRHDT and CDR2 is FYEKMQ (reference sequence). Trimming took 1 base from V and 4 from J, leaving 10 bases between them. CDR3 residues: CASSLDGGVETQYF. The CDR3 bases are TGTGCCAGCAGCTTAGATGGAGGGGTAGAGACCCAGTACTTC.

V usage is TRBV4-1 and J usage is TRBJ2-2; 12 bases are a match to TRBD2. The germline CDR1 and CDR2 sequences are MGHRA and YSYEKL. The CDR3 loop spans 18 amino acids. Trimming cost V 4 bases and J 4 bases; bases outside gene matches: 10. In nucleotides, the CDR3 is TGCGCCAGCAGCCGCGGACTAGCGGGGATCCTGGGCACCGGGGAGCTGTTTTTT. Its protein is CASSRGLAGILGTGELFF.

This clonotype showed up many times. The chain combines TRBV20-1 with TRBJ2-3, with 8 bases matching TRBD2. The CDR3 totals 14 residues. J lost 1 base, V lost 2 bases, and 2 bases had no gene match. Germline assignment: CDR1 DFQATT and CDR2 SNEGSKA (reference sequence). CDR3 amino acids: CSARTGGGTDTQYF. The CDR3 DNA reads TGCAGTGCTAGAACGGGAGGGGGCACAGATACGCAGTATTTT.

In this sample, this clonotype turned up many times. The CDR3 region is CASSLDRIHGGNYEQYF. The CDR3 DNA follows: TGTGCCAGCAGCCTAGATCGAATACATGGCGGCAACTACGAGCAGTACTTC. This chain joins TRBV3-1 and TRBJ2-7; D is uncertain. The CDR3 runs 17 residues. Germline V gene data show CDR1 as LGHDT and CDR2 as YNNKEL (reference sequence). V dropped 4 bases and J dropped 3 bases, with 22 bases sitting between them.

This clonotype was seen ten or more times. The CDR3 coding sequence is TGTGCCAGCAGTACTAACACTTGGAGGGGCTACACCTTC. Amino acids: CASSTNTWRGYTF. The V gene is TRBV12-3 or TRBV12-4, the J gene TRBJ1-2; no clear D. The CDR3 sequence is 13 residues long. The V gene lost 5 bases and the J gene lost 8 bases, with 15 bases spanning the gap.

This clonotype was seen a handful of times. V usage is TRBV20-1 and J usage is TRBJ1-1; 7 bases are shared with TRBD1. The CDR3 has 13 amino acids. The junction had 5 bases not matched to a gene; V was cut back by 2 bases and J by 5 bases. In germline, CDR1 is DFQATT, CDR2 SNEGSKA (reference sequence). The CDR3 DNA is TGCAGTGCTAGATCAGGGGGGGGTACTGAAGCTTTCTTT. Encoded protein: CSARSGGGTEAFF.

This clonotype appeared many times. The chain recombines TRBV2 with TRBJ2-3, with 10 positions matching TRBD2. Looked up from germline, CDR1 is SNHLY and CDR2 is FYNNEI. This CDR3 spans 14 amino acids. V shed 5 bases and J 4 bases; nucleotides not matched to a gene: 3. CDR3 DNA: TGTGCCAGCAGTCTGGGACTAGCGCCAGATACGCAGTATTTT. This codes for CASSLGLAPDTQYF.

This clonotype occurred a few times. The rearrangement uses TRBV7-9 and TRBJ1-6; D remains unclear. Trimming removed 2 bases from V and 0 bases from J, with 14 bases in between. This CDR3 contains 18 residues. CDR1 and CDR2 (germline): SEHNR, FQNEAQ (reference sequence). Here the CDR3 reads CASSLSARGSSYNSPLHF. In DNA, the CDR3 is TGTGCCAGCAGCTTATCGGCACGTGGGAGCTCCTATAATTCACCCCTCCACTTT.

A few counts support this clonotype. The V and J genes are TRBV5-1 and TRBJ1-1; TRBD1 is a possible D gene (5 bases). The CDR3 runs to 15 residues. CDR1 and CDR2 (germline): SGHRS, YFSETQ. Trimming pared 5 bases from V and 0 bases from J, leaving 14 bases between. This chain's CDR3 is CASSSRQKMNTEAFF. For the CDR3, the DNA is TGCGCCAGCAGTTCCAGACAGAAAATGAACACTGAAGCTTTCTTT.

This clonotype was seen many times. The J gene is TRBJ2-7, the V gene TRBV24-1, with D hard to call. Trimming pared 4 bases from V and 2 bases from J, leaving 17 bases between. This CDR3 has 16 residues. Germline V gene lookup returns CDR1 KGHDR and CDR2 SFDVKD. CDR3 region: CATSDPPAQGTYEQYF. In DNA, the CDR3 is TGTGCCACCAGTGACCCCCCGGCCCAAGGGACCTACGAGCAGTACTTC.

In its sample, this clonotype was seen many times. V gene TRBV3-1 combines with J gene TRBJ1-1; 8 nucleotides match TRBD1. Per the germline V gene, CDR1 is LGHDT and CDR2 is YNNKEL (reference sequence). The CDR3 extends over 14 amino acids. Trimming took 2 bases from V and 4 from J; bases not matched to a gene: 3. DNA for the CDR3: TGTGCCAGCAGCCAACTGGACAGGGCCACTGAAGCTTTCTTT. This encodes CASSQLDRATEAFF.

This chain connects TRBV5-1 to TRBJ2-3, with 11 bases lining up with TRBD2. Trimming cost V 1 base and J 8 bases; bases outside gene matches: 9. The germline V gene encodes CDR1 SGHRS and CDR2 YFSETQ. This CDR3 has 16 residues. The CDR3 coding sequence is TGCGCCAGCAGCTTGCGGTTAGCGGGAGGGCCGGGTACGCAGTATTTT. Its translation is CASSLRLAGGPGTQYF.

At least ten counts were recorded for this clonotype. In DNA form, the CDR3 reads TGCAGTGTTAGCGGGGGACTAGCCGGATACGAGCAGTACTTC. This translates into CSVSGGLAGYEQYF. The gene calls are TRBV20-1 and TRBJ2-7; 9 bases are a match to TRBD2. The CDR3 covers 14 residues. In germline, CDR1 is DFQATT, CDR2 SNEGSKA (reference sequence). Unmatched junction bases numbered 11, after V lost 7 bases and J lost 4 bases.

In its sample, this clonotype was seen many times. This chain uses TRBV11-2 with TRBJ2-7, with TRBD2 matching 7 bases. Germline trimming cut 4 bases from V and 3 bases from J; bases unmatched to any gene: 9. The CDR3 spans 15 residues. The V gene's germline CDR1 is SGHAT and CDR2 FQNNGV. The CDR3 loop is CASSSFRLADYEQYF. The CDR3 DNA follows: TGTGCCAGCAGCTCCTTCCGGCTAGCGGACTACGAGCAGTACTTC.

The chain employs TRBV28 and TRBJ1-4; D gene unclear. Germline CDR1 is MDHEN and CDR2 is SYDVKM. The V gene lost 6 bases and the J gene lost 0 bases, with 14 bases spanning the gap. The CDR3 extends over 16 amino acids. Here the CDR3 DNA reads TGTGCCAGCAGAATGTCCCCCAGCGCAACTAATGAAAAACTGTTTTTT. Its protein is CASRMSPSATNEKLFF.

A few counts support this clonotype. J is TRBJ1-5 and V is TRBV12-3 or TRBV12-4; 9 bases map to TRBD1. The CDR3 spans 14 residues. V lost 6 bases, J lost 6 bases, and 6 bases stayed unmatched. The CDR3 region is CASRGTGRFQPQHF. The DNA of the CDR3 is TGTGCCAGCAGGGGGACAGGGAGGTTTCAGCCCCAGCATTTT.

In its sample, this clonotype was seen many times. The chain combines TRBV12-5 with TRBJ2-3; possibly TRBD2 for D (7 bases). V shed 7 bases and J shed 6 bases, with 23 bases lying between them. This CDR3 spans 16 amino acids. CDR1 is LGHNT and CDR2 is FRNRAP in the germline V gene. CDR3: CASAPRGRGASDTQYF. Here the CDR3 DNA reads TGTGCTAGTGCCCCCCGGGGTCGGGGGGCGTCTGATACGCAGTATTTT.

The chain carries TRBV7-9 and TRBJ2-1; 9 bases are a match to TRBD2. From germline, CDR1 is SEHNR and CDR2 FQNEAQ (reference sequence). J lost 4 bases, V lost 4 bases, and 8 bases had no gene match. There are 16 residues in the CDR3. The CDR3 sequence: CASSSGTSRIYNEQFF. Written as DNA, the CDR3 is TGTGCCAGCAGCTCCGGGACTAGCCGAATTTACAATGAGCAGTTCTTC.